This entry lists 15 T cell receptor beta chains sequenced from one sample in a study of cytotoxic CD8 clonotypes in ibrutinib-treated CLL (dated by TCRdb to the early 2020s). According to the study, the label for this sample's time point signals: approximately twelve months on ibrutinib. Libraries came from the immunoSEQ multiplex PCR assay. TCRdb's version of the immuneACCESS table is confined to in-frame rearrangements and falls short of the full clone set. An unresolved V gene accounts for under half of the shortfall where checked; the remainder is of unknown origin. For this sample the table gives roughly 200,000 clones, of which roughly 73% were detected only once. About an eighth of the sample is held by the ten biggest clonotypes. This sample comprised PBMCs, obtained after 12 months of ibrutinib treatment. The source is a human donor with chronic lymphocytic leukemia.

This sequence joins TRBV6-1 and TRBJ2-4; 9 bases are shared with TRBD2. V gave up 6 bases and J gave up 1 base; unmatched junction bases: 4. CDR3 size: 15 residues. Germline V CDR1 and CDR2: MNHNS, SASEGT. As DNA, the CDR3 is TGTGCCAGCAGGAGCGGGGGGCCCGCCAAAAACATTCAGTACTTC. Encoded protein: CASRSGGPAKNIQYF.

This chain uses TRBV9 with TRBJ1-2, with TRBD1 as a possible D gene (6 bases). Germline-derived CDR1 and CDR2 are SGDLS and YYNGEE. V was shortened by 0 bases and J by 2 bases, with 20 bases between the two germline ends. This CDR3 is 18 amino acids long. DNA of the CDR3: TGTGCCAGCAGCGTAGGAGACCGAGGGGGGCAGCCAAACTATGGCTACACCTTC. Amino acid sequence: CASSVGDRGGQPNYGYTF.

This chain links TRBV13 with TRBJ2-7, with D perhaps assigned TRBD1 or TRBD2 (5 bases each). V was pared by 5 bases and J by 2 bases, with 10 bases between. The CDR3 spans 13 residues. CDR1 is PRHDT and CDR2 is FYEKMQ in the germline V gene (reference sequence). This CDR3 is CASSRGRTYEQYF. CDR3 bases: TGTGCCAGCAGCCGGGGCAGAACCTACGAGCAGTACTTC.

The count of this clone is one. In nucleotides, the CDR3 is TGTGCCAGAAAGACAGGGCCCTATAGCAATCAGCCCCAGCATTTT. This gives the protein CARKTGPYSNQPQHF. The chain is built from TRBV5-3 and TRBJ1-5, with TRBD1 identical over 7 bases. TRBV5-3 belongs to the ORF category, with a function that is uncertain. J gave up 0 bases and V 6 bases, and 6 bases lay outside the gene matches. The CDR3 sequence is 15 residues long.

This rearrangement joins TRBV6-5 to TRBJ1-2; D not certain. Germline V CDR1 and CDR2: MNHEY, SVGAGI. The length of the CDR3 is 14 residues. V lost 4 bases, J lost 7 bases, and 16 bases lay in between. In DNA, the CDR3 is TGTGCCAGCAGTTTTGACGGGGAAGGCGTTGGCTACACCTTC. Its translation: CASSFDGEGVGYTF.

The J gene is TRBJ2-4, the V gene TRBV19; D possibly matches TRBD1 or TRBD2 (6 bases each). V was clipped by 3 bases and J by 1 base, with 19 bases between them. The CDR3 totals 18 residues. Germline-derived CDR1 and CDR2 are LNHDA and SQIVND (reference sequence). The CDR3 coding sequence is TGTGCCAGTAGTATCGGTGTTTTTTGGGGGGCGGCCAAAAACATTCAGTACTTC. It specifies CASSIGVFWGAAKNIQYF.

The rearrangement joins TRBV2 to TRBJ1-1; maybe TRBD1 (6 bases). V was shortened by 4 bases and J by 3 bases, with 15 bases between the two germline ends. The CDR3 covers 15 residues. Germline loops: CDR1 SNHLY, CDR2 FYNNEI. The CDR3 nucleotides are TGTGCCAGCAGTGGATTGAGGACAGTCGACACTGAAGCTTTCTTT. Translating it yields CASSGLRTVDTEAFF.

This clone has a handful of counts. The J gene is TRBJ2-7, the V gene TRBV19, with 7 bases identical to TRBD1. Per germline, CDR1 LNHDA and CDR2 SQIVND (reference sequence). Trimming removed 5 bases from V and 6 bases from J; junction bases left unmatched: 10. The CDR3 is 14 amino acids. The CDR3 DNA sequence: TGTGCCAGTAGTCCGGGACAGATGGGTGTCGAGCAGTACTTC. This codes for CASSPGQMGVEQYF.

This rearrangement joins TRBV7-8 to TRBJ1-2; TRBD1 might be the D (6 bases). The V end was cut by 10 bases, the J end by 8 bases, with 17 bases between. Germline V gene lookup returns CDR1 SGHVS and CDR2 FQNEAQ. This CDR3 is built from 12 residues. The CDR3 region is CATWNRADGYTF. CDR3 sequence (DNA): TGTGCCACGTGGAACAGGGCAGACGGCTACACCTTC.

This sequence joins TRBV6-6 and TRBJ2-5, with TRBD1 as a possible D gene (6 bases). Germline CDR1 is MNHNY and CDR2 is SVGAGI (reference sequence). The CDR3 runs 16 residues. V lost 5 bases and J lost 4, with 20 bases in between. For the CDR3, the DNA is TGTGCCAGCAGTCCCGGGGTGGGGGCGATCGTAGAGACCCAGTACTTC. Translating gives CASSPGVGAIVETQYF.

This clone was seen ten or more times. The chain employs TRBV5-4 and TRBJ1-2, with 9 bases fitting TRBD1. V was pared by 3 bases and J by 7 bases, with 13 bases of the junction left unmatched. This CDR3 contains 16 residues. Germline CDR1 SGHNT, CDR2 YYREEE (reference sequence). The CDR3 DNA is TGTGCCAGCAGCTCAACCGTGTTGACAGGGGGAGGTGGCTACACCTTC. It codes for CASSSTVLTGGGGYTF.

In this sample, this clone turned up once. The J gene is TRBJ2-7, the V gene TRBV5-1, with D possibly matching TRBD2 (7 bases). The CDR3 has 15 amino acids. Germline CDR1 is SGHRS and CDR2 is YFSETQ. Trimming pared 0 bases from V and 6 bases from J, leaving 16 bases between. The CDR3 here is CASSLVPGGLREQYF. As DNA, the CDR3 is TGCGCCAGCAGCTTGGTGCCGGGGGGCCTACGCGAGCAGTACTTC.

V and J are TRBV5-4 and TRBJ2-1; D not certain. The V end was cut by 1 base, the J end by 6 bases, with 8 bases between. The CDR3 has 13 amino acids. In germline, CDR1 is SGHNT, CDR2 YYREEE (reference sequence). Written as DNA, the CDR3 is TGTGCCAGCAGCTTGAAGGACGGCAATGAGCAGTTCTTC. Translated, it gives CASSLKDGNEQFF. Full variable domain (rest looked up from reference TRBV5-4 and TRBJ2-1): ETGVTQSPTHLIKTRGQQVTLRCSSQSGHNTVSWYQQALGQGPQFIFQYYREEENGRGNFPPRFSGLQFPNYSSELNVNALELDDSALYLCASSLKDGNEQFFGPGTRLTVL.

The J gene is TRBJ2-7, the V gene TRBV27, with D tentatively TRBD1 (5 bases). The V gene's germline CDR1 is MNHEY and CDR2 SMNVEV (reference sequence). The CDR3 contains 14 residues. The germline V and J ends were trimmed by 2 bases and 2 bases, with 10 bases remaining between them. The CDR3 sequence is CASSLRGRPYEQYF. The CDR3 bases are TGTGCCAGCAGTTTAAGGGGCCGACCCTACGAGCAGTACTTC.

The chain joins TRBV19 to TRBJ2-1; 7 nucleotides match TRBD1. The V segment lost 2 bases and the J segment 4 bases; nucleotides outside the gene matches: 2. Germline values: CDR1 LNHDA, CDR2 SQIVND (reference sequence). The CDR3 sequence is 14 residues long. The CDR3 loop reads CASSIMGQYNEQFF. The CDR3 coding sequence is TGTGCCAGTAGTATAATGGGACAGTACAATGAGCAGTTCTTC. Supplemented by reference TRBV19 and TRBJ2-1, the full variable domain reads DGGITQSPKYLFRKEGQNVTLSCEQNLNHDAMYWYRQDPGQGLRLIYYSQIVNDFQKGDIAEGYSVSREKKESFPLTVTSAQKNPTAFYLCASSIMGQYNEQFFGPGTRLTVL.